The rows below give T cell receptor beta chains drawn from one sample of a study of T cell repertoires in cytomegalovirus infection. No antigen has been identified for these receptors. TCRdb reprocessed the reads via MiXCR and lists one record per CDR3 protein. Here the sample spans some 590,000 distinct CDR3 sequences, under 45% being singletons. Material: cultured PBMCs, obtained from culture after CMV antigen stimulation. The receptor source for this set is a human donor in good health (CMV status not recorded). Some clones in this sample may be carry-over from other donors' samples. Both conserved end residues are part of each CDR3.

J gene | V gene | CDR3 protein
TRBJ1-1 | TRBV6-6 | CASSYSLVSSGGEAFF
TRBJ2-1 | TRBV18 | CASSPGLAAVNEQFF
TRBJ2-7 | TRBV11-2 | CASSRAGVLYEQYF
TRBJ2-1 | TRBV19 | CATSKGLVYNEQFF
TRBJ1-2 | TRBV11-2 | CASSLAPTVNYGYTF
TRBJ1-4 | TRBV6-1 | CASSGWTGGYEKLFF
TRBJ2-3 | TRBV4-2 | CASSQDRWRDTDTQYF
TRBJ2-1 | TRBV7-2 | CASSLTAGHEQFF
TRBJ1-5 | TRBV6-1 | CASSGTAAHF
TRBJ2-1 | TRBV7-4 | CASSTLASEQFF
TRBJ2-5 | TRBV7-2 | CASSLGALPGETQYF
TRBJ2-1 | TRBV7-9 | CASSLYTSGNYNEQFF
TRBJ2-7 | TRBV12-3/TRBV12-4 | CASSVGTAHYEQYF
TRBJ2-3 | TRBV7-2 | CASRPPGQGNTDTQYF
TRBJ2-1 | TRBV19 | CASSQGETDNEQFF
TRBJ2-1 | TRBV12-3/TRBV12-4 | CASNSPSGYNEQFF
TRBJ2-7 | TRBV10-3 | CAISESASSYEQYF
TRBJ1-1 | TRBV27 | CASKIPGTGGEKAFF
TRBJ1-1 | TRBV7-2 | CASSPLMGTEAFF
TRBJ2-7 | TRBV6-2/TRBV6-3 | CASSLTGTRNSYEQYF
TRBJ1-2 | TRBV7-6 | CASSPDAPVTAINYGYTF
TRBJ2-2 | TRBV2 | CASSVVLEYPATGELFF
TRBJ1-5 | TRBV28 | CASSQPAYSNQPQHF
TRBJ1-1 | TRBV29-1 | CSVETGGASAFF
TRBJ1-2 | TRBV12-3/TRBV12-4 | CASSAPGRREGYTF
TRBJ1-1 | TRBV9 | CASSVTGGAPDTEAFF
TRBJ1-5 | TRBV2 | CASSERGHNQPQHF
TRBJ1-4 | TRBV12-3/TRBV12-4 | CASSRERGEKLFF
TRBJ1-1 | TRBV3-1 | CASSQVGTSSEAFF
TRBJ2-1 | TRBV3-1 | CASSQAGPLRFF
TRBJ2-1 | TRBV7-9 | CASSSLLAVEQFF
TRBJ2-5 | TRBV7-2 | CASSSEQETQYF
TRBJ1-5 | TRBV6-2/TRBV6-3 | CASSYSKVGNQPQHF
TRBJ1-4 | TRBV7-6 | CASSLKGANEKLFF
TRBJ1-3 | TRBV15 | CATSEGFSGNTIYF
TRBJ1-5 | TRBV19 | CASSILGGTGNQPQHF
TRBJ2-7 | TRBV28 | CASSFWGLREQYF
TRBJ2-7 | TRBV7-2 | CASSLVYIEGEQYF
TRBJ2-7 | TRBV7-2 | CASSLAGGGYEQYF
TRBJ1-5 | TRBV7-8 | CASTNSEGPQHF